The rows below give T cell receptor beta chains drawn from one sample of a study of cytomegalovirus exposure and HLA in healthy donors. The protocol was immunoSEQ multiplex PCR, while the TCRdb copy is restricted to in-frame clones and leaves out a portion. The sample has 200,000 to 250,000 clones, around 75% seen once. What was sequenced was PBMCs. Receptor source: a woman in her 30s in good health and CMV-seronegative. The conserved cysteine and the conserved F or W are not part of the CDR3 here. Each record gives: J gene, V gene, CDR3 protein.

J gene: TRBJ2-7; V gene: TRBV27; CDR3 protein: ASSFSSSYEQY
J gene: TRBJ2-1; V gene: TRBV7-6; CDR3 protein: ASSLVGAYNEQF
J gene: TRBJ1-1; V gene: TRBV6-5; CDR3 protein: ASSYSISGNTEAF
J gene: TRBJ2-1; V gene: TRBV30; CDR3 protein: AWTLDRSSYNEQF
J gene: TRBJ2-2; V gene: TRBV9; CDR3 protein: ASSQELAGGPPGELF
J gene: TRBJ2-5; V gene: TRBV18; CDR3 protein: ASSVSGRAALQETQY
J gene: TRBJ1-1; V gene: TRBV7-9; CDR3 protein: ASSAGLGGRGGNTEAF
J gene: TRBJ1-1; V gene: TRBV20-1; CDR3 protein: SALYNTEAF
J gene: TRBJ2-3; V gene: TRBV4-1; CDR3 protein: ASSQVLAGDIDTQY
J gene: TRBJ2-1; V gene: TRBV2; CDR3 protein: ASSDINREQF
J gene: TRBJ1-1; V gene: TRBV5-1; CDR3 protein: ASSREWGVETEAF
J gene: TRBJ2-2; V gene: TRBV30; CDR3 protein: ACDTTANTGELF
J gene: TRBJ2-3; V gene: TRBV9; CDR3 protein: ASSVAVFTDTQY
J gene: TRBJ1-4; V gene: TRBV29-1; CDR3 protein: SVEDRGTNEKLF
J gene: TRBJ1-2; V gene: TRBV29-1; CDR3 protein: SVERGQGGGYT
J gene: TRBJ1-1; V gene: TRBV7-9; CDR3 protein: ASSFPGTEAF
J gene: TRBJ2-2; V gene: TRBV9; CDR3 protein: ASTRRPELAGVNTGELF
J gene: TRBJ1-3; V gene: TRBV5-6; CDR3 protein: ASSLGDRDFYGNTIY
J gene: TRBJ2-5; V gene: TRBV4-2; CDR3 protein: ASSQGGILSVETQY
J gene: TRBJ1-1; V gene: TRBV10-2; CDR3 protein: ASRQGDPNTEAF
J gene: TRBJ2-1; V gene: TRBV6-5; CDR3 protein: ASSYLYSSYNEQF
J gene: TRBJ1-3; V gene: TRBV9; CDR3 protein: ASSPQRVGNTIY
J gene: TRBJ1-1; V gene: TRBV7-9; CDR3 protein: ASSFGLTSGTEAF
J gene: TRBJ2-5; V gene: TRBV2; CDR3 protein: ASSGTSGGAEAQY
J gene: TRBJ1-1; V gene: TRBV30; CDR3 protein: AWTTGGRGNTEAF
J gene: TRBJ2-3; V gene: TRBV6-5; CDR3 protein: ATNTPAATDTQY
J gene: TRBJ1-1; V gene: TRBV7-3; CDR3 protein: ASSSDRGTEAF
J gene: TRBJ1-4; V gene: TRBV5-1; CDR3 protein: ASSPGGTGDEKLF
J gene: TRBJ1-2; V gene: TRBV18; CDR3 protein: ASSFPDGQGDDYGYT
J gene: TRBJ2-1; V gene: TRBV11-2; CDR3 protein: ASANLGGEAYNEQF
J gene: TRBJ1-1; V gene: TRBV6-5; CDR3 protein: ASSSGQGLAF
J gene: TRBJ1-6; V gene: TRBV6-1; CDR3 protein: ASSPQTGEYSPLH
J gene: TRBJ1-4; V gene: TRBV9; CDR3 protein: ASSAGTGGEKLF
J gene: TRBJ1-2; V gene: TRBV7-2; CDR3 protein: ASSLAAYGYT
J gene: TRBJ2-1; V gene: TRBV4-1; CDR3 protein: ASSQTSGGYNEQF
J gene: TRBJ1-3; V gene: TRBV19; CDR3 protein: ASSIEYTSWDSSGNTIY